The T cell receptor beta chain described here comes from a study of blood T cells in healthy people across ages. CDR1 MNHEY and CDR2 SMNVEV come from the germline V gene (reference sequence). There are 16 residues in the CDR3. The trim removed 5 bases at V and 6 bases at J, leaving 13 bases unmatched. It was with a sample-barcoded 5' primer and a J-beta primer mix that a second PCR of roughly 7 to 11 cycles was run. TCRdb re-called the 5' RACE reads through MiXCR, storing one row per CDR3 protein. The table includes fewer than 2,000,000 distinct CDR3 sequences, about 31% detected once. The chain combines TRBV27 with TRBJ2-1; 7 positions agree with TRBD2. Sequencing input: blood. This clonotype originated in a woman aged 25-40 years in good health. CDR3 nucleotide sequence: TGTGCCAGCAGTCCTTTCGGGGGGAGCCCCTCCAATGAGCAGTTCTTC. Translated, it gives CASSPFGGSPSNEQFF.